A single sample gave rise to the 24 T cell receptor beta chains below, sequenced in a study of cytomegalovirus exposure and HLA in healthy donors. 60 Vbeta and 13 Jbeta primers were used in PCR. Sequencing used immunoSEQ multiplex PCR; TCRdb keeps in-frame clones, though not all of them. Among about 180,000 clones listed, about 77% were seen once. Sequencing was performed on PBMCs. The receptors originated from a woman in her 30s in good health and CMV-seropositive.

V and J are TRBV11-3 and TRBJ2-3; 9 bases align to TRBD1. The CDR3 is made up of 16 amino acids. Germline CDR1 reads SGHNT; CDR2 reads YENEEA. V lost 4 bases, J lost 4 bases, and 9 bases stayed unmatched. CDR3 sequence: CASSSTWTGAPDTQYF. The CDR3 nucleotides read TGTGCCAGCAGCTCCACTTGGACAGGGGCCCCAGATACGCAGTATTTT.

V gene TRBV4-3 combines with J gene TRBJ1-5, with 9 bases aligning to TRBD1. The CDR3 totals 14 residues. Unmatched junction bases numbered 4, after V lost 4 bases and J lost 6 bases. In germline, CDR1 is LGHNA, CDR2 YSLEER. The CDR3 nucleotides are TGCGCCAGCAGCCCGGGACAGGGTGTTCAGCCCCAGCATTTT. Its protein is CASSPGQGVQPQHF.

The chain employs TRBV4-1 and TRBJ2-7, with 7 positions matching TRBD1. Germline CDR1 is MGHRA and CDR2 is YSYEKL. The J segment lost 1 base and the V segment lost 1 base, leaving 10 bases of the junction unmatched. The CDR3 covers 17 residues. The DNA of the CDR3 is TGCGCCAGCAGCCAAGGGTTCGGAGGACAGGTTTCCTACGAGCAGTACTTC. Its protein product is CASSQGFGGQVSYEQYF.

This clone appeared a few times. The J gene is TRBJ2-1, the V gene TRBV4-3, with 13 bases aligning to TRBD2. CDR1 is LGHNA, CDR2 YSLEER, per germline. CDR3 length: 20 residues. V lost 0 bases to trimming and J lost 0 bases; unmatched junction nucleotides: 8. The CDR3 nucleotides are TGCGCCAGCAGCCAAGATTTAGTGACTAGCGGGGGGAGCTCCTACAATGAGCAGTTCTTC. Translating it yields CASSQDLVTSGGSSYNEQFF.

V and J are TRBV19 and TRBJ1-2; a weak D match, TRBD1 (5 bases). V was pared by 5 bases and J by 4 bases, with 11 bases between. The CDR3 is 13 amino acids. CDR1 and CDR2 from the germline V gene are LNHDA and SQIVND (reference sequence). CDR3 amino acids: CASSAGRFYGYTF. CDR3 DNA: TGTGCCAGTAGTGCGGGACGGTTCTATGGCTACACCTTC.

The rearrangement links TRBV7-9 to TRBJ2-3; 8 nucleotides line up with TRBD1. Looked up from germline, CDR1 is SEHNR and CDR2 is FQNEAQ (reference sequence). This CDR3 has 15 amino acids. After removal of 0 bases from V and 2 bases from J, the junction contained 1 base not matched to a gene. The CDR3 here is CASSLADRVTDTQYF. The CDR3 DNA reads TGTGCCAGCAGCTTAGCGGACAGGGTCACAGATACGCAGTATTTT.

Only a few counts were recorded for this clone. The rearrangement joins TRBV5-1 to TRBJ2-3; 10 nucleotides line up with TRBD2. J lost 0 bases, V lost 3 bases, and 4 bases had no gene match. Germline V gene lookup returns CDR1 SGHRS and CDR2 YFSETQ. The CDR3 sequence is 16 residues long. The CDR3 spells CASSWGLAFSTDTQYF. The CDR3 DNA reads TGCGCCAGCAGCTGGGGACTAGCGTTCAGCACAGATACGCAGTATTTT.

The genes are TRBV7-3 and TRBJ2-1; 9 bases line up with TRBD1. The junction had 12 bases not matched to a gene; V was cut back by 6 bases and J by 6 bases. This CDR3 spans 16 amino acids. Germline V gives CDR1 SGHTA, CDR2 FQGTGA. The DNA for the CDR3 is TGTGCCAGCAGTTTCTCTACAGGGGGCAGGACCAATGAGCAGTTCTTC. This codes for CASSFSTGGRTNEQFF.

The table lists this clone with a few counts. The chain couples TRBV27 to TRBJ2-6; D gene uncertain. The CDR3 has 17 amino acids. Trimming took off 6 bases at V and 0 bases at J, with 15 bases between the two ends. Per germline, CDR1 MNHEY and CDR2 SMNVEV (reference sequence). DNA of the CDR3: TGTGCCAGCAGCCTTAGTTTCGAGGACTCTGGGGCCAACGTCCTGACTTTC. Protein sequence: CASSLSFEDSGANVLTF.

This clone was seen more than once but under ten times. V and J are TRBV5-6 and TRBJ1-5, with a tentative D call TRBD1 (5 bases). V was trimmed by 3 bases and J by 2 bases, leaving 12 bases between them. CDR1 and CDR2 from the germline V gene are SGHDT and YYEEEE. The CDR3 consists of 15 residues. The CDR3 loop is CASSSWGRGNQPQHF. CDR3 sequence (DNA): TGTGCCAGCAGCTCCTGGGGCAGGGGCAATCAGCCCCAGCATTTT.

The rearrangement links TRBV11-3 to TRBJ1-1, with TRBD1 identical over 9 bases. The germline gives CDR1 SGHNT, CDR2 YENEEA. The V segment lost 2 bases and the J segment 6 bases; nucleotides outside the gene matches: 10. This CDR3 is 16 amino acids long. This CDR3 is CASSLNWGQGQAEAFF. The CDR3 bases are TGTGCCAGCAGCTTAAATTGGGGACAGGGACAGGCTGAAGCTTTCTTT. The variable domain in full, completed from reference TRBV11-3 and TRBJ1-1, reads EAGVVQSPRYKIIEKKQPVAFWCNPISGHNTLYWYLQNLGQGPELLIRYENEEAVDDSQLPKDRFSAERLKGVDSTLKIQPAELGDSAVYLCASSLNWGQGQAEAFFGQGTRLTVV.

This chain connects TRBV7-9 to TRBJ2-3, with TRBD1 matching 7 bases. J lost 4 bases, V lost 5 bases, and 0 bases had no gene match. Germline CDR1 and CDR2: SEHNR and FQNEAQ (reference sequence). This CDR3 has 12 residues. The CDR3 reads CASSTGADTQYF. In DNA form, the CDR3 reads TGTGCCAGCAGCACAGGGGCAGATACGCAGTATTTT.

The rearrangement links TRBV10-1 to TRBJ2-1; 7 bases align to TRBD1. J was trimmed by 4 bases and V by 2 bases; bases with no gene match: 5. The CDR3 sequence is 15 residues long. Germline CDR1 reads WNHNN; CDR2 reads SYGVQD (reference sequence). CDR3 coding DNA: TGCGCCAGCAGTGAGACCCCGGGACAGTACAATGAGCAGTTCTTC. As protein: CASSETPGQYNEQFF.

The chain employs TRBV4-3 and TRBJ2-1; D possibly corresponds to TRBD1 (6 bases). This CDR3 is built from 13 residues. Trimming removed 0 bases at V and 13 bases at J, with 13 bases between. The germline V gene has CDR1 LGHNA and CDR2 YSLEER. The CDR3 DNA sequence: TGCGCCAGCAGCCAAGATCCAGGACAGATACAGTTCTTC. This encodes CASSQDPGQIQFF.

CDR3 in amino acids: CASSTFSGLNEKLFF. CDR3 bases: TGTGCCAGCAGCACATTCTCGGGACTTAATGAAAAACTGTTTTTT. The chain is built from TRBV9 and TRBJ1-4, with D perhaps matching TRBD1 (5 bases). This CDR3 region has 15 residues. In germline, CDR1 is SGDLS, CDR2 YYNGEE. V gave up 4 bases and J gave up 4 bases, with 14 bases separating them.

The CDR3 region has the DNA TGTGCCAGCAGCTTGAAATCGGGACAGGGAACCCCCTCCTATAATTCACCCCTCCACTTT. This sequence encodes CASSLKSGQGTPSYNSPLHF. J is TRBJ1-6 and V is TRBV5-5; 9 nucleotides match TRBD1. After removal of 1 base from V and 0 bases from J, the junction contained 11 bases not matched to a gene. The CDR3 has 20 amino acids. The germline gives CDR1 SGHKS, CDR2 YYEKEE (reference sequence).

This clone has a handful of counts. The chain couples TRBV19 to TRBJ2-2; D perhaps matches TRBD1 (5 bases). The V end lost 5 bases, the J end lost 7 bases, and 14 bases lay between the germline ends. CDR1 LNHDA and CDR2 SQIVND come from the germline V gene (reference sequence). The CDR3 runs 14 residues. CDR3 DNA sequence: TGTGCCAGTAGTGGCCAGGGTTTGGGCGGGGAGCTGTTTTTT. It codes for CASSGQGLGGELFF.

V gene TRBV29-1 combines with J gene TRBJ2-5; D gene ambiguous. CDR3 length: 12 residues. The germline V and J ends were trimmed by 0 bases and 5 bases, with 7 bases remaining between them. Germline V gives CDR1 SQVTM, CDR2 ANQGSEA. Here the CDR3 reads CSVEETDETQYF. CDR3 coding DNA: TGCAGCGTTGAAGAGACTGACGAGACCCAGTACTTC.

The chain couples TRBV7-2 to TRBJ2-5; D unclear. V dropped 2 bases and J dropped 5 bases, with 6 bases sitting between them. The CDR3 consists of 12 residues. The germline V gene has CDR1 SGHTA and CDR2 FQGNSA. CDR3 DNA: TGTGCCAGCAGCTTACAGAGGGAGACCCAGTACTTC. Amino acids: CASSLQRETQYF. Full variable domain (missing parts from reference TRBV7-2 and TRBJ2-5): GAGVSQSPSNKVTEKGKDVELRCDPISGHTALYWYRQSLGQGLEFLIYFQGNSAPDKSGLPSDRFSAERTGGSVSTLTIQRTQQEDSAVYLCASSLQRETQYFGPGTRLLVL.

This chain joins TRBV11-2 and TRBJ2-2, with D possibly being TRBD1 (6 bases). The germline gives CDR1 SGHAT, CDR2 FQNNGV. This CDR3 has 15 amino acids. V was clipped by 0 bases and J by 7 bases, with 12 bases between them. In DNA, the CDR3 is TGTGCCAGCAGCTTAGATGGCAGGGGCGGCGGGGAGCTGTTTTTT. Translated, it gives CASSLDGRGGGELFF.

The CDR3 DNA is TGTGCCACTGAGCCCCCCTCGTGGGAGGCTAATCAGCCCCAGCATTTT. Translated: CATEPPSWEANQPQHF. V usage is TRBV6-6 and J usage is TRBJ1-5; no reliable D call. Trimming took off 10 bases at V and 4 bases at J, with 23 bases between the two ends. The length of the CDR3 is 16 residues. Germline assignment: CDR1 MNHNY and CDR2 SVGAGI (reference sequence).

The chain carries TRBV10-2 and TRBJ1-5; unclear D gene. V was trimmed by 5 bases and J by 7 bases, leaving 18 bases between them. Germline V gives CDR1 WSHSY, CDR2 SAAADI. This CDR3 region has 15 residues. CDR3 sequence: CASSPEGASLQPQHF. The CDR3 coding sequence is TGCGCCAGCAGTCCTGAGGGAGCTTCCCTACAGCCCCAGCATTTT.

This clone was seen a few times. The chain has TRBV5-4 and TRBJ2-5, with 8 bases aligning to TRBD1. Germline CDR1 and CDR2: SGHNT and YYREEE (reference sequence). The CDR3 is 14 amino acids. V lost 4 bases, J lost 4 bases, and 6 bases stayed unmatched. The CDR3 DNA sequence: TGTGCCAGCAGCCCCAGGACAGGGCGAGAGACCCAGTACTTC. It specifies CASSPRTGRETQYF.

CDR3 sequence reads: CASSLDSGGVSPLHF. CDR3 coding DNA: TGCGCCAGCAGCTTGGATTCGGGGGGAGTTTCACCCCTCCACTTT. The chain joins TRBV5-1 to TRBJ1-6; perhaps TRBD1 as D (5 bases). V lost 0 bases and J 9 bases, leaving 13 bases between the germline ends. CDR1 and CDR2 from the germline V gene are SGHRS and YFSETQ. The CDR3 runs 15 residues.